The entry below gives a single T cell receptor beta chain sequence along with its context. These data are taken from a study of blood T cell repertoires in COVID-19. Turning to the study itself: The study drew acute and convalescent COVID-19 samples from the United States, Italy and Spain.

Participant reports of clinical history set cohort assignment. Original processing notes: Quantification of nucleated cells was approximated via reference gene primer amplification. TCRdb keeps only in-frame clones here, not all; method: immunoSEQ multiplex PCR. The V and J calls and clone size come from that table; D and trimming were worked out from the DNA. The sample yields just over 300,000 clones, over 75% seen once. Germline V gene lookup returns CDR1 SQVTM and CDR2 ANQGSEA. CDR3 size: 15 residues. V dropped 7 bases and J dropped 2 bases, with 20 bases sitting between them. The sample consisted of PBMCs or T cells enriched from blood (not recorded which). This receptor was identified in a young man who had recovered from COVID-19. This rearrangement joins TRBV29-1 to TRBJ1-2; no clear D. The CDR3 nucleotides are TGCAGCGCTTTGCTGGGAGCACCACGAAACTATGGCTACACCTTC. It specifies CSALLGAPRNYGYTF.